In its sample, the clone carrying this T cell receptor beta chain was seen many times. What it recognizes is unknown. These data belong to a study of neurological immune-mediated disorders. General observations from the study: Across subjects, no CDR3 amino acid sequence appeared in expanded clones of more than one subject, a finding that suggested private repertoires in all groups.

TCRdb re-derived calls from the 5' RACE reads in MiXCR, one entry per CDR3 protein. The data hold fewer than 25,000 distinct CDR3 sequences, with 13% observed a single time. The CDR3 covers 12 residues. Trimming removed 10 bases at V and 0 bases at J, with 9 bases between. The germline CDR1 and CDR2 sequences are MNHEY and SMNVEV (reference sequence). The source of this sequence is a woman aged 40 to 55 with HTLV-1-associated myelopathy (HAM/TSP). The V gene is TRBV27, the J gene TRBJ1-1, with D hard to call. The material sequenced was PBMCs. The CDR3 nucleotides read TGTGCCACCGGACCCATGAACACTGAAGCTTTCTTT. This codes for CATGPMNTEAFF.